This note documents a single T cell receptor beta chain sequence. Its target antigen remains unknown. No clone much larger than this one lies a single base away; base qualities are absent. These data originate in a study of blood T cell repertoires in COVID-19 (dated by TCRdb to 2020 to 2022). Concerning the study at large: The collaborator samples originated in the United States, Italy and Spain and spanned the acute and convalescent phases of COVID-19. The prospective study material was composed of cDNA or gDNA derived from T cells, B-cell-depleted T cells, or PBMCs. Subjects who had been exposed to COVID-19, were actively infected with it, or had recovered from it provided the deeply sampled blood TCRbeta repertoires that made up the dataset. A freely available public database, intended as a resource for researchers studying the immune response to SARS-CoV-2, is where the repertoires were released. The samples were drawn from the first 160 participants of the ongoing ImmuneRACE study and from 1,254 subjects provided by 6 global collaborators. Nearly every sample came with metadata listing a de-identified subject ID, COVID-19 status, age in years and sex. HLA class I and class II types, where available, came from metadata supplied by the sample provider rather than from assay-based typing. The study at large found these results: How much clinical and demographic metadata was included differed by source and by participant, and the metadata was provided uncurated.

The CDR3 numbers 13 residues from cysteine through phenylalanine. This entry keeps only the CDR3 DNA: 39 bases, framed from base 1. TCRbeta CDR3 regions were amplified from genomic DNA using the immunoSEQ Assay, a bias-controlled multiplex PCR. The paper's processing steps were these. The number of nucleated cells in each sample was estimated from the amplification of reference gene primers within the assay. To quantify the absolute abundance of each unique TCRbeta CDR3 rearrangement, sequence reads were collapsed and filtered. For each sample, productive Simpson clonality was calculated as the square root of Simpson's diversity index over productive rearrangements. The table was pulled from immuneACCESS by TCRdb, which kept in-frame rearrangements only. Such tables lose some clones; where checked, under half of the loss comes from unresolved V genes, and the rest has no known cause. V and J calls and clone size are copied from that table; D and trimming were computed from the DNA. This sample lists hundreds of thousands of clones; about 80% were detected once. The ten largest account for approximately 9% of the sample.

Each collaborating institution followed its own protocols to collect whole blood in K2EDTA tubes. For TCRbeta analysis, collaborator samples were shipped as frozen whole blood, as isolated PBMCs, or as DNA extracted from either sample type. Rearrangement joined TRBV1 to TRBJ1-1; TRBD1 reflects the table's D call only, with no check against the DNA. TRBV1 is described as a pseudogene. This clonotype was obtained from a human donor in a cohort sampled during active COVID-19. Sequenced sample: peripheral blood. The CDR3 has the sequence CTSRRTGGTEAFF. The nucleotide sequence is TGCACCAGCAGAAGAACAGGGGGCACTGAAGCTTTCTTT.